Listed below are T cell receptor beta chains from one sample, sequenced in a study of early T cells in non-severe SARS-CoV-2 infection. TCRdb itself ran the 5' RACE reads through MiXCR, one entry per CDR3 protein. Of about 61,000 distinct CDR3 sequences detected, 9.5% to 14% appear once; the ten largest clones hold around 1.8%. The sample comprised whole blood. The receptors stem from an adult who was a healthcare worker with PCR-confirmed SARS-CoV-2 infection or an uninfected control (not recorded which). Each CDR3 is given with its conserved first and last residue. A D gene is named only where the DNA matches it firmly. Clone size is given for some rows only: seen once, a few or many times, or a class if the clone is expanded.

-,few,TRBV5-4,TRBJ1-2,CASSPGPLSYGYTF,TGTGCCAGCAGCCCGGGTCCTCTTTCTTATGGCTACACCTTC
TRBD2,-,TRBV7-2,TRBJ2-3,CASSPRTSGGTDTQYF,TGTGCCAGCAGCCCCCGGACTAGCGGGGGAACAGATACGCAGTATTTT
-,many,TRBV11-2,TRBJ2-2,CASSLDGSASLRSRELFF,TGTGCCAGCAGCTTAGATGGTTCAGCTAGCCTTAGATCCCGGGAGCTGTTTTTT
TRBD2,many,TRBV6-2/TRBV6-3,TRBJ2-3,CASRRPGLADRTDTQYF,TGTGCCAGCAGACGACCGGGACTAGCGGATCGCACAGATACGCAGTATTTT
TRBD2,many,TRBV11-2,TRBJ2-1,CASSLMRGGFYNEQFF,TGTGCCAGCAGCTTAATGCGGGGGGGCTTCTACAATGAGCAGTTCTTC
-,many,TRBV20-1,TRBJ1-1,CSASKFRVLSAFF,TGCAGTGCTAGTAAGTTCAGGGTGTTGAGTGCTTTCTTT
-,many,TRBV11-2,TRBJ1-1,CASSSLQGNTEAFF,TGTGCCAGCAGCTCCCTACAGGGAAACACTGAAGCTTTCTTT
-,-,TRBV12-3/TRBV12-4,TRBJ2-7,CGSSSGTVGYEQYF,TGTGGCAGCAGCTCCGGGACCGTGGGATACGAGCAGTACTTC
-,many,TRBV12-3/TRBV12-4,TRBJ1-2,CASSFNADGYTF,TGTGCCAGCAGTTTTAACGCTGATGGCTACACCTTC
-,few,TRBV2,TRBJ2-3,CASKEGVDTQYF,TGTGCCAGCAAGGAGGGGGTGGATACGCAGTATTTT
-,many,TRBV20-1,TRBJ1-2,CSARRQLDYTF,TGCAGTGCTAGAAGGCAGTTGGACTACACCTTC
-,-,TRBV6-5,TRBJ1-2,CASRNRDANGYTF,TGTGCCAGCAGAAACCGGGACGCGAACGGCTACACCTTC
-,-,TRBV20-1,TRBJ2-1,CSASLLAGNEQFF,TGCAGTGCTAGCCTTCTAGCAGGCAATGAGCAGTTCTTC
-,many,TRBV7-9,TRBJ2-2,CASSLLGQPRDTGELFF,TGTGCCAGCAGCTTACTTGGACAGCCTCGAGACACCGGGGAGCTGTTTTTT
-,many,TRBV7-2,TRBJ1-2,CASSPGISRGYTF,TGTGCCAGCAGCCCCGGAATATCAAGGGGCTACACCTTC
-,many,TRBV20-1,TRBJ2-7,CSARELSPEVLKYEQYF,TGCAGTGCTAGAGAACTATCTCCCGAGGTACTGAAATACGAGCAGTACTTC
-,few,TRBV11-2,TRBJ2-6,CATHSGGANVLTF,TGTGCCACCCACTCAGGGGGGGCCAACGTCCTGACTTTC
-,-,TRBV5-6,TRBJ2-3,CASSLVGGARSTDTQYF,TGTGCCAGCAGCTTGGTAGGCGGAGCCCGTAGCACAGATACGCAGTATTTT
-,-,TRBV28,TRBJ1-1,CASTAIDRPNTEAFF,TGTGCCAGCACCGCGATCGACAGGCCAAACACTGAAGCTTTCTTT
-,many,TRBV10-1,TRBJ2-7,CASSMGVAYEQYF,TGCGCCAGCAGTATGGGGGTGGCCTACGAGCAGTACTTC
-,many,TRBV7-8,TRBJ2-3,CASSLEWVSTDTQYF,TGTGCCAGCAGCTTAGAGTGGGTATCCACAGATACGCAGTATTTT
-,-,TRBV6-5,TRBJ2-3,CASSYGGPSTDTQYF,TGTGCCAGCAGTTACGGGGGACCTAGCACAGATACGCAGTATTTT
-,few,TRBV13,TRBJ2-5,CASSGDREETQYF,TGTGCCAGCAGCGGAGACAGAGAAGAGACCCAGTACTTC
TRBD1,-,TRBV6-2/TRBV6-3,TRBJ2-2,CASSSTGQANTGELFF,TGTGCCAGCAGCTCTACGGGACAGGCGAACACCGGGGAGCTGTTTTTT
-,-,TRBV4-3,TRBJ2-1,CASSQDLGARVYNEQFF,TGCGCCAGCAGCCAAGATCTTGGGGCCAGGGTCTACAATGAGCAGTTCTTC
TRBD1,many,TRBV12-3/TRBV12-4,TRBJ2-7,CASSTGGATGEQYF,TGTGCCAGCAGTACAGGGGGCGCTACGGGCGAGCAGTACTTC
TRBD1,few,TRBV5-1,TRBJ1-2,CASSSLDRGPYGYTF,TGCGCCAGCAGCTCATTGGACAGGGGGCCTTATGGCTACACCTTC
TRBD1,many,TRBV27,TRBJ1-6,CASSIGQGGSPLHF,TGTGCCAGCTCGATAGGACAGGGTGGTTCACCCCTCCACTTT
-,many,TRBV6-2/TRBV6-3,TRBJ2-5,CASSPLAQEETQYF,TGTGCCAGCAGTCCGCTTGCTCAGGAAGAGACCCAGTACTTC
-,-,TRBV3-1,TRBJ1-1,CASSQLVDVEPGGTEAFF,TGTGCCAGCAGCCAACTAGTCGACGTCGAACCGGGGGGCACTGAAGCTTTCTTT
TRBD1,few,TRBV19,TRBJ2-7,CASSNRGPYEQYF,TGTGCCAGTAGCAACAGGGGCCCCTACGAGCAGTACTTC
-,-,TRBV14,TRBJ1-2,CASSLTGPYYGYTF,TGTGCCAGCAGCCTGACGGGACCTTACTATGGCTACACCTTC
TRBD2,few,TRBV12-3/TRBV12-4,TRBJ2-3,CASSRLAPGTDTQYF,TGTGCCAGCAGTAGACTAGCCCCAGGCACAGATACGCAGTATTTT
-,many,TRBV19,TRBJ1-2,CASSPSTGPTGYTF,TGTGCCAGTAGTCCCTCGACAGGACCGACAGGCTACACCTTC
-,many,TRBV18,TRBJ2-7,CASSPPGQTYEQYF,TGTGCCAGCTCACCACCGGGACAAACCTACGAGCAGTACTTC
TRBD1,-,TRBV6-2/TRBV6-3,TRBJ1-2,CAARDSYGYTF,TGTGCCGCCCGGGACAGTTATGGCTACACCTTC